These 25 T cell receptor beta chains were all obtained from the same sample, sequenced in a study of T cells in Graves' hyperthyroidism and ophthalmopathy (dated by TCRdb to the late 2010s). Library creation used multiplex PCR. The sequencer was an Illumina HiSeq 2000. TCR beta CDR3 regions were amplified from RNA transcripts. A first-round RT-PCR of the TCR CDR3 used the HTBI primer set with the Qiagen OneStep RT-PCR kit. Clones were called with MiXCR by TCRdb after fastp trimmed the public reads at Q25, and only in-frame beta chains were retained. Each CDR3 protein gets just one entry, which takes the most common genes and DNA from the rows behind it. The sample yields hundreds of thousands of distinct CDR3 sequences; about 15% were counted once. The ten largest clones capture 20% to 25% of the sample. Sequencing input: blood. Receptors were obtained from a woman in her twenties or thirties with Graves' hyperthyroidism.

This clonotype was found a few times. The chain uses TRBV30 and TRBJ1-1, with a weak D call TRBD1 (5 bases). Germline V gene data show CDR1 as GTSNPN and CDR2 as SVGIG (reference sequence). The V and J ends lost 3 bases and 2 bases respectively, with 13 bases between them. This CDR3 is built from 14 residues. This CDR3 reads CAWRGGGSNTEAFF. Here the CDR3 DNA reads TGTGCCTGGAGGGGGGGGGGTAGTAACACTGAAGCTTTCTTT.

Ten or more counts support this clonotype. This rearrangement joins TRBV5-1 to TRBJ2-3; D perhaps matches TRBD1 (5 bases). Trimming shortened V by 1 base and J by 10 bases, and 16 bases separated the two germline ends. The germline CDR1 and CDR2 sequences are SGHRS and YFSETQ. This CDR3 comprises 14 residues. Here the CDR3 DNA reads TGCGCCAGCAGCTTGCCCGGACCAGGGTCGGCGCAGTATTTT. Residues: CASSLPGPGSAQYF.

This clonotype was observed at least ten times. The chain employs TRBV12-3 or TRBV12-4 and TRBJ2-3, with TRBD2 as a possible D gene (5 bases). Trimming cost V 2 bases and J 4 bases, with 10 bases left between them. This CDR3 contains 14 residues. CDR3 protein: CASSLRGSSDTQYF. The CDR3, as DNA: TGTGCCAGCAGTTTAAGAGGGAGTTCAGATACGCAGTATTTT.

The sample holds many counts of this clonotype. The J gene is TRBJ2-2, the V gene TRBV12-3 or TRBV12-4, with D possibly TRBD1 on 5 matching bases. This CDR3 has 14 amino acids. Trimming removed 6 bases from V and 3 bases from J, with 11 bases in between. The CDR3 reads CASRPDSDTGELFF. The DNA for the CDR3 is TGTGCCAGCAGGCCCGACAGTGACACCGGGGAGCTGTTTTTT.

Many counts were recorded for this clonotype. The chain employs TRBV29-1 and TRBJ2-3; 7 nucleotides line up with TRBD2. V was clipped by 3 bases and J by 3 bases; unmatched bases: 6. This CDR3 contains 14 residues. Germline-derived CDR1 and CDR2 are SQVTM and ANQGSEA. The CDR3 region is CSVEWEGRTDTQYF. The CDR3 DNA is TGCAGCGTTGAGTGGGAGGGCCGGACAGATACGCAGTATTTT.

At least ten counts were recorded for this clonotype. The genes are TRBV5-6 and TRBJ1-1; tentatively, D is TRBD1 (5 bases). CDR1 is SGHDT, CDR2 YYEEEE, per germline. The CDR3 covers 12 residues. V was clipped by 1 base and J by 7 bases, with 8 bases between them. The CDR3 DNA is TGTGCCAGCAGCTTGAGAGGGGTTGAAGCTTTCTTT. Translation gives CASSLRGVEAFF.

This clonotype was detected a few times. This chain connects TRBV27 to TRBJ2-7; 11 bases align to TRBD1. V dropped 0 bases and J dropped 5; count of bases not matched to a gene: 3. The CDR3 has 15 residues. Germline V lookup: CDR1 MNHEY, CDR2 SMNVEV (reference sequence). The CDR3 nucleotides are TGTGCCAGCAGTTTATCGGGGACAGGGGGTAACGAGCAGTACTTC. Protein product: CASSLSGTGGNEQYF.

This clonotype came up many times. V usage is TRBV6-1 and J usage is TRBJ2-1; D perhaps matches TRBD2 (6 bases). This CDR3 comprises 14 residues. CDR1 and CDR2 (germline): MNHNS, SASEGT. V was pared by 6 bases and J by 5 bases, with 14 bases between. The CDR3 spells CASRPGLAHNEQFF. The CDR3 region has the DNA TGTGCCAGCAGGCCGGGACTGGCTCACAATGAGCAGTTCTTC.

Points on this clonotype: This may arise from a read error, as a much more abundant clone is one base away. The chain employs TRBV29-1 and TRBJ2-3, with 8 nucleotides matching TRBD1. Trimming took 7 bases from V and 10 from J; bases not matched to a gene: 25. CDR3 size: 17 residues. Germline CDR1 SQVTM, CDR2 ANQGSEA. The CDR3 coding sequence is TGCAGCGGTTCAAAATATGCTGGGACAGGCGCTCCCAGTGCGCAGTATTTT. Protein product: CSGSKYAGTGAPSAQYF.

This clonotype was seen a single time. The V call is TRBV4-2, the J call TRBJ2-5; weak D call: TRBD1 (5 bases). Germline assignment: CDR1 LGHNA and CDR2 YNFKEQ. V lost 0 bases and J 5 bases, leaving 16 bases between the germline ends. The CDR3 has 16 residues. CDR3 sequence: CASSQDYAGSRETQYF. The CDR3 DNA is TGTGCCAGCAGCCAAGATTACGCAGGGTCCAGGGAGACCCAGTACTTC.

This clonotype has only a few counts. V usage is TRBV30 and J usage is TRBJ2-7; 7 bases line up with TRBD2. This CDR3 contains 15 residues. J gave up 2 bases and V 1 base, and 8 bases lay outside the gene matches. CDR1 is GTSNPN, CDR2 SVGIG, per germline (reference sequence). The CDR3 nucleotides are TGTGCCTGGAGTGAGGAGGGAGGGGCTCCCTACGAGCAGTACTTC. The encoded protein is CAWSEEGGAPYEQYF.

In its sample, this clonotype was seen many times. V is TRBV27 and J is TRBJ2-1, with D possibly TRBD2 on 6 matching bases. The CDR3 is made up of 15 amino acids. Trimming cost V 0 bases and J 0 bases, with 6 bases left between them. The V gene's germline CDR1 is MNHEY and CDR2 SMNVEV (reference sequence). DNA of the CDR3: TGTGCCAGCAGTTTATCTAGCGGCTCCTACAATGAGCAGTTCTTC. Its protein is CASSLSSGSYNEQFF.

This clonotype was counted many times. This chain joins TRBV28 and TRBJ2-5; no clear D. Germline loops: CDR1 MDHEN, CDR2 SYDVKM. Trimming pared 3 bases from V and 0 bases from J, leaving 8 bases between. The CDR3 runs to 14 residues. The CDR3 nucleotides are TGTGCCAGCAGTTTGCATGGGTACCAAGAGACCCAGTACTTC. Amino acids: CASSLHGYQETQYF.

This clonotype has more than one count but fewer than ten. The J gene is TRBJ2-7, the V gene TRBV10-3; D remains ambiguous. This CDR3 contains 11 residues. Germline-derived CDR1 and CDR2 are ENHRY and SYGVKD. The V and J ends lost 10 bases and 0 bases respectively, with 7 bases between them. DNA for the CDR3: TGTGCCACCCAAACCTCCTACGAGCAGTACTTC. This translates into CATQTSYEQYF.

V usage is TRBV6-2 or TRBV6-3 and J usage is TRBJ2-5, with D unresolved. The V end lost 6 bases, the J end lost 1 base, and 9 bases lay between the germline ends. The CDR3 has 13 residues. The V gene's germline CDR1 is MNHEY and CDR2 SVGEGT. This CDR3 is CASRGPAQETQYF. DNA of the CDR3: TGTGCCAGCAGAGGGCCGGCCCAAGAGACCCAGTACTTC.

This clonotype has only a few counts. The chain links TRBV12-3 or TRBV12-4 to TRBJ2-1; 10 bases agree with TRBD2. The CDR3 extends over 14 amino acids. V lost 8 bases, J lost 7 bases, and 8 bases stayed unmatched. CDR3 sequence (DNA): TGTGCCAGCGCCGAGATTAGCGGGAGGAATGAGCAGTTCTTC. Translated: CASAEISGRNEQFF.

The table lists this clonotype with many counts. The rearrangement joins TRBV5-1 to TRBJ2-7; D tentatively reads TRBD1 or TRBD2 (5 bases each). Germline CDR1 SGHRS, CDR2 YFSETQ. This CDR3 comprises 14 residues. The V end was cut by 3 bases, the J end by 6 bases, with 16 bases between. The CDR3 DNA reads TGCGCCAGCAGCTCGGGACCCGAGGGTAGCGAGCAGTACTTC. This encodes CASSSGPEGSEQYF.

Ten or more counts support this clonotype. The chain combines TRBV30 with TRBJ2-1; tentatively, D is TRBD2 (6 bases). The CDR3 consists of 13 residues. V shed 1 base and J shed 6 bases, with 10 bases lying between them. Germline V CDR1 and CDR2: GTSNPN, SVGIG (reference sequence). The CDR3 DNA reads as TGTGCCTGGAGTGCGGACTACCGCAATGAGCAGTTCTTC. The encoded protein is CAWSADYRNEQFF.

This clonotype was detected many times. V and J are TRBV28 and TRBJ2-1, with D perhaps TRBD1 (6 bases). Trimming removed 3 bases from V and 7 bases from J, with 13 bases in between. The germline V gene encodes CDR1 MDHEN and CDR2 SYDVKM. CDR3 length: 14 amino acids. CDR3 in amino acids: CASSLAGTRNEQFF. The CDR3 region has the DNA TGTGCCAGCAGTTTGGCTGGGACAAGGAATGAGCAGTTCTTC.

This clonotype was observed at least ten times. CDR3 region: CASSPAVEQFF. DNA of the CDR3: TGTGCCAGCAGCCCGGCCGTGGAGCAGTTCTTC. V usage is TRBV2 and J usage is TRBJ2-1; D not certain. The V end was cut by 6 bases, the J end by 10 bases, with 10 bases between. Germline V gene data show CDR1 as SNHLY and CDR2 as FYNNEI. CDR3 size: 11 residues.

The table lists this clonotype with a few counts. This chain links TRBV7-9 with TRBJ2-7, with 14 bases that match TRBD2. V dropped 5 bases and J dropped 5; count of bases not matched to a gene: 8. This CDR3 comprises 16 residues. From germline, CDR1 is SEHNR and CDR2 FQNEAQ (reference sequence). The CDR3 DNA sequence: TGTGCCAGCAGCCGACGACTAGCGGGGGGGATGGACGAGCAGTACTTC. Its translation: CASSRRLAGGMDEQYF. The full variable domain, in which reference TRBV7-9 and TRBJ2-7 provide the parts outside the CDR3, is DTGVSQNPRHKITKRGQNVTFRCDPISEHNRLYWYRQTLGQGPEFLTYFQNEAQLEKSRLLSDRFSAERPKGSFSTLEIQRTEQGDSAMYLCASSRRLAGGMDEQYFGPGTRLTVT.

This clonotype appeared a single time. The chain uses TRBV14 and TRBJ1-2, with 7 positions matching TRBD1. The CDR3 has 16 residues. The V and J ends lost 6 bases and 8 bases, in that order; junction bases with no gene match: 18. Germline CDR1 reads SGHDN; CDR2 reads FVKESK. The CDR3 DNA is TGTGCCAGCAGGTGGCTTTCCGGGACAGATTCGGGCGGCTACACCTTC. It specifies CASRWLSGTDSGGYTF.

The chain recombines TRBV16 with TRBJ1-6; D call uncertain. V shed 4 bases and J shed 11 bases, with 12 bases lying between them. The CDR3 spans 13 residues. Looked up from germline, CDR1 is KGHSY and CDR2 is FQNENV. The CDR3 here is CASSPAGNPPLHF. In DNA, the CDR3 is TGTGCCAGCAGCCCCGCCGGGAATCCACCCCTCCACTTT.

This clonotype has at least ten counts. The CDR3 DNA follows: TGTGCCAGCAGCGACGAGGGAGGAGGGTACAATGAGCAGTTCTTC. Protein product: CASSDEGGGYNEQFF. The chain employs TRBV2 and TRBJ2-1; D may be TRBD2 (6 bases). From germline, CDR1 is SNHLY and CDR2 FYNNEI. The CDR3 loop spans 15 amino acids. Trimming shortened V by 6 bases and J by 4 bases, and 16 bases separated the two germline ends.

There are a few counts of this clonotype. The CDR3 loop is CASSVGFRGNEQYF. CDR3 bases: TGTGCCAGCAGCGTAGGTTTCAGGGGCAACGAGCAGTACTTC. The chain recombines TRBV9 with TRBJ2-7; D might be TRBD1 (6 bases). V lost 0 bases and J lost 5, with 12 bases in between. Germline V CDR1 and CDR2: SGDLS, YYNGEE. The CDR3 is 14 residues long.